This T cell receptor (beta chain) was recorded in a study of T cell repertoires in cytomegalovirus infection. Study-level background: Public TCR beta signature analysis indicated the presence of both CMV infection and matching HLA type. Whole-study results and caveats: The ex vivo response was dominated by HLA-C-restricted CMV-specific TCR beta clonotypes. Pooled public TCR beta family frequency picked out CMV carriers with the relevant HLA.

Germline V CDR1 and CDR2: MNHEY, SMNVEV (reference sequence). Trimming removed 1 base at V and 2 bases at J, with 9 bases between. The CDR3 is made up of 15 amino acids. Each CDR3 protein is one row after TCRdb ran MiXCR on the reads. Among approximately 170,000 distinct CDR3 sequences listed, 13% to 15% were seen once. Turning to this clonotype: Its antigen is not known.

The chain uses TRBV27 and TRBJ1-5; TRBD1 might be the D (5 bases). The source material was PBMCs. This receptor was identified in a human donor in good health (CMV status not recorded). Some clones in this sample may be carry-over from other donors' samples. The CDR3 bases are TGTGCCAGCAGTTTATGGGGCTTGGGCAATCAGCCCCAGCATTTT. The encoded protein is CASSLWGLGNQPQHF.